This TCR beta chain comes out of a study of Graves' ophthalmopathy and Graves' hyperthyroidism. General study findings and limits: Progression of ophthalmopathy was predicted by the model with about 66% sensitivity and about 72% specificity.

There are 13 residues in the CDR3. CDR1 is SSHAT and CDR2 is FNYEAQ in the germline V gene (reference sequence). RNA transcripts were the source from which TCR beta CDR3 regions were amplified. HTBI primers served in a first-round RT-PCR, which a second-round multiplex PCR followed. From the multiplex PCR reads, TCRdb called clonotypes with MiXCR, one entry per CDR3 protein. The sample yields 650,000 to 900,000 distinct CDR3 sequences, 35% to 50% seen once. This clonotype has a count of ten or more. The antigen is undetermined. The junction does not match germline at one end; this may be a read error. Sequenced input: peripheral blood. The source of this sequence is an adult man with Graves' ophthalmopathy. The J gene is TRBJ1-1, the V gene TRBV7-7, with TRBD1 as a possible D gene (5 bases). The CDR3 spells CASSHWTYDEAFF. DNA of the CDR3: TGTGCTAGCAGCCACTGGACATATGATGAAGCTTTCTTT. The full variable domain, with the rest looked up from reference TRBV7-7 and TRBJ1-1, is GAGVSQSPRYKVTKRGQDVTLRCDPISSHATLYWYQQALGQGPEFLTYFNYEAQPDKSGLPSDRFSAERPEGSISTLTIQRTEQRDSAMYRCASSHWTYDEAFFGQGTRLTVV.